This T cell receptor (beta chain) comes out of a study of CD8+CD57+ T cells in acquired aplastic anemia. Study information: Sorted CD4+ and CD8+ cells yielded DNA averaging around 3.2 ug. Healthy donors gave about 9.8 million reads on average for CD4+ cells. The study, taken as a whole, reports: It was found that more than 25 CD8+ CDR3 sequences were shared between patients and controls. A significant difference in CD8+ Simpson's diversity between patients and controls was not found.

TCR beta VDJ and CDR3 profiles were obtained from a genomic DNA template. TCRdb processed the reads anew with MiXCR; each CDR3 protein has one entry. The sample holds 62,000 or so distinct CDR3 sequences, roughly half seen once. Germline loops: CDR1 MNHNS, CDR2 SASEGT. The CDR3 consists of 15 residues. Trimming left V 6 bases short and J 2 bases short, with 14 bases between. On this clonotype: Its cognate antigen is unknown.

This sequence originates from a human donor in good health, serving as a control. The sample was sorted CD4+, CD8+, or CD8+CD57+ T cells (not recorded which) from PBMCs. The chain has TRBV6-1 and TRBJ2-1; D may be TRBD1 (6 bases). CDR3 region: CASRTRWDTYNEQFF. In DNA, the CDR3 is TGTGCCAGCAGAACACGTTGGGACACCTACAATGAGCAGTTCTTC.